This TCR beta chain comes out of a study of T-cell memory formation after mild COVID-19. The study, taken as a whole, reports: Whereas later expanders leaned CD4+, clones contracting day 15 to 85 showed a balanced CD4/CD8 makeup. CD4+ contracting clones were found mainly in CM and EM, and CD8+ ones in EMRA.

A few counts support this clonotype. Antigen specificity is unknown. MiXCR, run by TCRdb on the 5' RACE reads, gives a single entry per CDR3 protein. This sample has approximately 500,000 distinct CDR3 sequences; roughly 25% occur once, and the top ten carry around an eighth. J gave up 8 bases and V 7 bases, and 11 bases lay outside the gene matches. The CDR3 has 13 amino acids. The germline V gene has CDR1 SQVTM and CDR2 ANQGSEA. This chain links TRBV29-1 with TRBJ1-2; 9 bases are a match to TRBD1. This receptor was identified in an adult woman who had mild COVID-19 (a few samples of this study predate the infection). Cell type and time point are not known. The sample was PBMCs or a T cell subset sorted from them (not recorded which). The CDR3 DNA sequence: TGCAGCGCTACCACGACAGGGGGTGGAGGCTACACCTTC. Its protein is CSATTTGGGGYTF.